This is a list of T cell receptor beta chains from one sample in a study of vaccination and CD4 T cells after COVID-19. These TCRs' antigens remain unknown. TCRdb ran MiXCR on the PCR reads and lists one entry per CDR3 protein. The sample contains roughly 15,000 distinct CDR3 sequences, about 53% of which appear only once. Here the sequenced sample was CD4+ T cells from blood, cultured in vitro, taken before SARS-CoV-2 vaccination. Every receptor here comes from a human donor who had recovered from COVID-19. CDR3s include the opening cysteine and the closing phenylalanine or tryptophan. The D gene is left open where the match is weak. The size field is filled for only some rows; it gives once, few, many or a size class.

abundance: .
d_gene: .
j_gene: TRBJ1-1
v_gene: TRBV6-5
len: 15
CDR3nt: TGTGCCAGCAGTTACTCGCCAGGGATGAACACTGAAGCTTTCTTT
CDR3aa: CASSYSPGMNTEAFF

abundance: .
d_gene: .
j_gene: TRBJ1-2
v_gene: TRBV6-1
len: 18
CDR3nt: TGTGCCAGCAGTGAAGAGGGGGGCGCGATCCTTCCGAACTATGGCTACACCTTC
CDR3aa: CASSEEGGAILPNYGYTF

abundance: .
d_gene: .
j_gene: TRBJ1-5
v_gene: TRBV7-2
len: 13
CDR3nt: TGTGCCAGCAGCACCCCCGGGACCCAGCCCCAGCATTTT
CDR3aa: CASSTPGTQPQHF

abundance: few
d_gene: .
j_gene: TRBJ2-3
v_gene: TRBV24-1
len: 14
CDR3nt: TGTGCCACCAGTGATCAGGATAGCACAGATACGCAGTATTTT
CDR3aa: CATSDQDSTDTQYF

abundance: few
d_gene: TRBD1
j_gene: TRBJ1-6
v_gene: TRBV19
len: 15
CDR3nt: TGTGCCAGTAGTATGGGCCAGGGGGTTAGTTCACCCCTCCACTTT
CDR3aa: CASSMGQGVSSPLHF

abundance: .
d_gene: .
j_gene: TRBJ1-4
v_gene: TRBV20-1
len: 15
CDR3nt: TGCAGTGCTAGAGATTCGAGTCGACTAGGGGAAAAACTGTTTTTT
CDR3aa: CSARDSSRLGEKLFF

abundance: .
d_gene: .
j_gene: TRBJ2-2
v_gene: TRBV7-7
len: 15
CDR3nt: TGTGCCAGCAGCTTGGCTGACGGGGCGGCCGGGGAGCTGTTTTTT
CDR3aa: CASSLADGAAGELFF

abundance: .
d_gene: TRBD2
j_gene: TRBJ2-3
v_gene: TRBV7-6
len: 16
CDR3nt: TGTGCCAGCAGCTTAGAGGCGGGAGTGGGCTCGGATACGCAGTATTTT
CDR3aa: CASSLEAGVGSDTQYF

abundance: few
d_gene: .
j_gene: TRBJ2-5
v_gene: TRBV20-1
len: 10
CDR3nt: TGCAGTGCTTTTAAAGAGACCCAGTACTTC
CDR3aa: CSAFKETQYF

abundance: .
d_gene: .
j_gene: TRBJ2-1
v_gene: TRBV28
len: 14
CDR3nt: TGTGCCAGCAGTCCGCCCGACTTCCACAATGAGCAGTTCTTC
CDR3aa: CASSPPDFHNEQFF

abundance: .
d_gene: TRBD1
j_gene: TRBJ1-1
v_gene: TRBV20-1
len: 14
CDR3nt: TGCAGTGCTAGAGTACCAGGGGGTCACACTGAAGCTTTCTTT
CDR3aa: CSARVPGGHTEAFF

abundance: .
d_gene: TRBD2
j_gene: TRBJ2-7
v_gene: TRBV11-2
len: 15
CDR3nt: TGTGCCAGCAGCTTCGCTAGCGGGAGCCTCTACGAGCAGTACTTC
CDR3aa: CASSFASGSLYEQYF

abundance: few
d_gene: .
j_gene: TRBJ1-1
v_gene: TRBV20-1
len: 15
CDR3nt: TGCAGTGCTAGAGGTCAGCCTACTTTGAACACTGAAGCTTTCTTT
CDR3aa: CSARGQPTLNTEAFF

abundance: few
d_gene: .
j_gene: TRBJ1-6
v_gene: TRBV25-1
len: 14
CDR3nt: TGTGCCAGCAGTGAATGGACGGCTAAGACACCCCTCCACTTT
CDR3aa: CASSEWTAKTPLHF

abundance: .
d_gene: .
j_gene: TRBJ1-5
v_gene: TRBV27
len: 15
CDR3nt: TGTGCCAGCAGTTTATCGAAGGGGCGAAATCAGCCCCAGCATTTT
CDR3aa: CASSLSKGRNQPQHF

abundance: .
d_gene: .
j_gene: TRBJ2-6
v_gene: TRBV7-9
len: 16
CDR3nt: TGTGCCAGCAGCCTGGACGGGGCGTCTGGGGCCAACGTCCTGACTTTC
CDR3aa: CASSLDGASGANVLTF

abundance: few
d_gene: TRBD1
j_gene: TRBJ1-2
v_gene: TRBV20-1
len: 14
CDR3nt: TGCAGTGCCCTGCGGGGGACAGGGGGCGTTGGCTACACCTTC
CDR3aa: CSALRGTGGVGYTF

abundance: .
d_gene: .
j_gene: TRBJ1-5
v_gene: TRBV6-2/TRBV6-3
len: 12
CDR3nt: TGTGCCAGCAGCGGAGATGATCAGCCCCAGCATTTT
CDR3aa: CASSGDDQPQHF

abundance: .
d_gene: .
j_gene: TRBJ1-2
v_gene: TRBV19
len: 13
CDR3nt: TGTGCCAGTAGTCGAGGCAGGGCGGATGGCTACACCTTC
CDR3aa: CASSRGRADGYTF

abundance: .
d_gene: TRBD1
j_gene: TRBJ1-5
v_gene: TRBV2
len: 14
CDR3nt: TGTGCCTGCAGCCAAGGACAGGGTCATCAGCCCCAGCATTTT
CDR3aa: CACSQGQGHQPQHF

abundance: .
d_gene: .
j_gene: TRBJ1-1
v_gene: TRBV7-9
len: 14
CDR3nt: TGTGCCAGCAGCTTAGTCCTATCGAACACTGAAGCTTTCTTT
CDR3aa: CASSLVLSNTEAFF

abundance: few
d_gene: .
j_gene: TRBJ1-5
v_gene: TRBV6-1
len: 16
CDR3nt: TGTGCCAGCAGTGAGAGCAGGGGTTTGGGCAATCAGCCCCAGCATTTT
CDR3aa: CASSESRGLGNQPQHF

abundance: .
d_gene: .
j_gene: TRBJ2-3
v_gene: TRBV10-3
len: 12
CDR3nt: TGTGCCATCAGTGACAGCGGGGATACGCAGTATTTT
CDR3aa: CAISDSGDTQYF

abundance: few
d_gene: TRBD1
j_gene: TRBJ1-5
v_gene: TRBV20-1
len: 16
CDR3nt: TGCAGTGCTAGAGACCCTGGGACAGGGAACAATCAGCCCCAGCATTTT
CDR3aa: CSARDPGTGNNQPQHF

abundance: few
d_gene: .
j_gene: TRBJ1-1
v_gene: TRBV20-1
len: 11
CDR3nt: TGCAGTGCTCACACCGGGGGTGAAGCTTTCTTT
CDR3aa: CSAHTGGEAFF

abundance: .
d_gene: .
j_gene: TRBJ2-3
v_gene: TRBV19
len: 15
CDR3nt: TGTGCCAGTAGTACCCGACTCCTTCCTCAAGATACGCAGTATTTT
CDR3aa: CASSTRLLPQDTQYF

abundance: .
d_gene: .
j_gene: TRBJ1-2
v_gene: TRBV6-1
len: 13
CDR3nt: TGTGCCAGCAGGCAGGGTCCTAACTATGGCTACACCTTC
CDR3aa: CASRQGPNYGYTF

abundance: .
d_gene: .
j_gene: TRBJ2-7
v_gene: TRBV19
len: 13
CDR3nt: TGTGCCAGTAGAACAACAGGGCTCAACGAGCAGTACTTC
CDR3aa: CASRTTGLNEQYF

abundance: few
d_gene: .
j_gene: TRBJ1-1
v_gene: TRBV7-2
len: 14
CDR3nt: TGTGCCAGCAGCTCCTCAGACAAGAACACTGAAGCTTTCTTT
CDR3aa: CASSSSDKNTEAFF

abundance: .
d_gene: TRBD1
j_gene: TRBJ1-6
v_gene: TRBV12-3/TRBV12-4
len: 16
CDR3nt: TGTGCCAGCAGTCCACGCTTGGGACAGGGGAATTCACCCCTCCACTTT
CDR3aa: CASSPRLGQGNSPLHF

abundance: .
d_gene: TRBD1
j_gene: TRBJ1-2
v_gene: TRBV12-3/TRBV12-4
len: 16
CDR3nt: TGTGCCAGCAGCCTTGGACAGGGGGCGAATTTCTATGGCTACACCTTC
CDR3aa: CASSLGQGANFYGYTF

abundance: .
d_gene: TRBD2
j_gene: TRBJ2-7
v_gene: TRBV15
len: 15
CDR3nt: TGTGCCACCAGCAGAGATCGGGCGGGAGGGTACGAGCAGTACTTC
CDR3aa: CATSRDRAGGYEQYF

abundance: few
d_gene: .
j_gene: TRBJ1-1
v_gene: TRBV19
len: 12
CDR3nt: TGTGCCAGCATACAGGGAGTCTCTGAAGCTTTCTTT
CDR3aa: CASIQGVSEAFF

abundance: .
d_gene: TRBD1
j_gene: TRBJ2-7
v_gene: TRBV7-2
len: 14
CDR3nt: TGTGCCAGCAGCCTAAGGGACAGAACCTACGAGCAGTACTTC
CDR3aa: CASSLRDRTYEQYF

abundance: few
d_gene: TRBD1
j_gene: TRBJ1-4
v_gene: TRBV10-3
len: 14
CDR3nt: TGTGCCATCAGTGAGTCTGGGCAGGGGGTACAGCTGTTTTTT
CDR3aa: CAISESGQGVQLFF

abundance: .
d_gene: TRBD1
j_gene: TRBJ1-5
v_gene: TRBV5-6
len: 17
CDR3nt: TGTGCCAGCAGTTCTACCGGGACAGGGGGCCGCAATCAGCCCCAGCATTTT
CDR3aa: CASSSTGTGGRNQPQHF

abundance: .
d_gene: .
j_gene: TRBJ1-2
v_gene: TRBV18
len: 13
CDR3nt: TGTGCCAGCTTATCAGACCTTAGCTATGGCTACACCTTC
CDR3aa: CASLSDLSYGYTF

abundance: .
d_gene: .
j_gene: TRBJ2-7
v_gene: TRBV6-2/TRBV6-3
len: 13
CDR3nt: TGTGCCAGCAGAAAAACCCCAGGGGTTGAGCAGTACTTC
CDR3aa: CASRKTPGVEQYF

abundance: .
d_gene: TRBD1
j_gene: TRBJ2-5
v_gene: TRBV7-3
len: 14
CDR3nt: TGTGCCAGCAGCCCCGGACAGGGCCGGGAGACCCAGTACTTC
CDR3aa: CASSPGQGRETQYF

abundance: .
d_gene: TRBD2
j_gene: TRBJ2-2
v_gene: TRBV6-1
len: 14
CDR3nt: TGCGCCAGTCTAATGGTGGCGGGGGCCGGGGAGCTGTTTTTT
CDR3aa: CASLMVAGAGELFF

abundance: .
d_gene: TRBD1
j_gene: TRBJ2-7
v_gene: TRBV6-1
len: 15
CDR3nt: TGTGCCAGCAGTCGCCGGACAGGGTACATCAACGAGCAGTACTTC
CDR3aa: CASSRRTGYINEQYF

abundance: .
d_gene: .
j_gene: TRBJ1-1
v_gene: TRBV10-2
len: 12
CDR3nt: TGCGCCAGCAGTCGCACCGGGACGGAAGCTTTCTTT
CDR3aa: CASSRTGTEAFF

abundance: .
d_gene: TRBD1
j_gene: TRBJ1-1
v_gene: TRBV7-8
len: 17
CDR3nt: TGTGCCAGCAGCCCAGGCTCGGGACAGGGGGTGAACACTGAAGCTTTCTTT
CDR3aa: CASSPGSGQGVNTEAFF

abundance: .
d_gene: TRBD2
j_gene: TRBJ2-3
v_gene: TRBV20-1
len: 16
CDR3nt: TGCAGTGCTCAACCCCATTTGCGGGGGAGCACAGATACGCAGTATTTT
CDR3aa: CSAQPHLRGSTDTQYF

abundance: .
d_gene: .
j_gene: TRBJ1-3
v_gene: TRBV6-1
len: 15
CDR3nt: TGTGCCAGGCGGCCTGTCGGAGGGGATGGAAACACCATATATTTT
CDR3aa: CARRPVGGDGNTIYF

abundance: .
d_gene: TRBD1
j_gene: TRBJ2-5
v_gene: TRBV25-1
len: 15
CDR3nt: TGTGCCAGCAGTGATTGGGTCGGGACAGGGGAGACCCAGTACTTC
CDR3aa: CASSDWVGTGETQYF

abundance: .
d_gene: .
j_gene: TRBJ2-7
v_gene: TRBV19
len: 14
CDR3nt: TGTGCCAGTAGTACCAGCCTGTACTCCTACGAGCAGTACTTC
CDR3aa: CASSTSLYSYEQYF

abundance: .
d_gene: TRBD1
j_gene: TRBJ2-3
v_gene: TRBV10-2
len: 15
CDR3nt: TGCGCCAGCAGTCCAGGGACAGGGAGCACAGATACGCAGTATTTT
CDR3aa: CASSPGTGSTDTQYF

abundance: .
d_gene: TRBD1
j_gene: TRBJ2-5
v_gene: TRBV7-6
len: 15
CDR3nt: TGTGCCAGCAGCCCCCCAGGGGGATCACAAGAGACCCAGTACTTC
CDR3aa: CASSPPGGSQETQYF